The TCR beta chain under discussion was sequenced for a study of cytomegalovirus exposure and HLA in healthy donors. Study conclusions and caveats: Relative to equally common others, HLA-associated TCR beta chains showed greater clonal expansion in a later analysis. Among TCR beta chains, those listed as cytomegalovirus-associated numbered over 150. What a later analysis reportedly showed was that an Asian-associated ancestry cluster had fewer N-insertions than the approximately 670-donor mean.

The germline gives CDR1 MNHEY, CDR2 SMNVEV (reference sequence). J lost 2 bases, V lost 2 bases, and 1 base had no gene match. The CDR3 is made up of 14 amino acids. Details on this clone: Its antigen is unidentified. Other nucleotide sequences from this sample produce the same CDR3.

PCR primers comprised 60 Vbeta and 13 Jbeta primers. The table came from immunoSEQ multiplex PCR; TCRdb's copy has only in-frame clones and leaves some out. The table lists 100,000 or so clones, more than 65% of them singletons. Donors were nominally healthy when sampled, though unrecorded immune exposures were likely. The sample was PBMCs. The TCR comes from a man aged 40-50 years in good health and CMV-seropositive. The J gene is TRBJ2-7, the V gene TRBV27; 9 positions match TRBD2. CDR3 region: CASSLAGGPYEQYF. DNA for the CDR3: TGTGCCAGCAGTTTAGCGGGGGGGCCCTACGAGCAGTACTTC.